This T cell receptor (beta chain) was identified in a study of blood T cell repertoires in COVID-19. Participants were aged roughly 18 to 90 years from approximately 24 US areas. In Cohort 3, a recovered donor had either two negative PCRs, clearance, or symptom resolution. Profiling relied on immunoSEQ multiplex PCR, and the TCRdb table lists in-frame clones only, not all of them. The table shows 150,000 to 200,000 clones, with just over 85% occurring only once. Trimming removed 5 bases from V and 0 bases from J; junction bases left unmatched: 13. Germline-derived CDR1 and CDR2 are SGHTA and FQGNSA. CDR3 size: 19 residues.

Sequencing was carried out using PBMCs or T cells enriched from blood (not recorded which). This chain uses TRBV7-2 with TRBJ2-1; TRBD2 aligns across 10 bases. This TCR came from a woman between 18 and 30 years old who had recovered from COVID-19. DNA for the CDR3: TGTGCCAGCAGCCCCGGGCTGCTAGCGGGGGAGAGCTCCTACAATGAGCAGTTCTTC. Its protein is CASSPGLLAGESSYNEQFF.